Sequencing of this T cell receptor (beta chain) was carried out in a study of T cell responses to AZD1222 COVID-19 vaccine (dated by TCRdb to 2020 to 2023). Study-level background: AZD1222 recipients given second doses at about 4 weeks or at about 12 weeks were pooled, since spike-specific TCR depth and breadth were not found to differ between the two schedules. A total of more than 230 trial participants underwent TCR sequencing, of whom nearly 210 had received two doses of AZD1222 and around 25 had received two doses of the MenACWY control vaccine. Enrollment into the trials was organized by age into subgroups of 18-55, 56-69 and 70-plus years, and those subgroups contained roughly 150, 30 and 60 TCR-sequenced participants, respectively.

General conclusions and limits of the study: Conclusions about previously exposed vaccinees were limited because only six AZD1222 recipients were SARS-CoV-2 seropositive at baseline. A significant rise in spike-specific TCR breadth and depth was observed after two AZD1222 doses relative to day 0 and relative to MenACWY recipients. Most participants were white British and females outnumbered males, and the authors suggested that clonal diversity may have been underestimated. No day 14 peak-response samples were available, so repertoires were characterized only after the peak T cell response. The vaccine-associated CD4 TCRs covered the entire spike protein, and the dominant responses fell in regions 160-218 and 743-854. Nearly half of unique spike-specific TCRs reportedly recognized epitopes outside regions mutated in the B.1.351 and B.1.1.7 variants. The 56-69-year group was small, and its depth increase did not reach significance, likely because of low power.

This clone was seen a single time. The antigen this receptor binds is unknown. No much larger clonotype is one base removed from it; base qualities were not supplied. Explained via the paper, the time point label denotes: baseline before first vaccination. The vaccinee samples were drawn from two UK trials, COV001 and COV002, one of which was a single-blind randomized controlled phase 2/3 trial testing AZD1222 (ChAdOx1 nCoV-19) in healthy adults. For TCRbeta chain sequencing, PBMC samples from trial participants were taken at day 0 and at day 28 after the second dose. Ends trimmed: V by 4 bases, J by 8 bases; bases unmatched to a gene: 7. From cysteine to phenylalanine, the CDR3 is 13 amino acids long. The kept DNA is CDR3 alone, 39 bases in frame from the first base. The germline V gene sets CDR1 to SGHRS and CDR2 to YFSETQ. The CDR3 regions of human TCRbeta chains were analyzed by immunosequencing. As for the original processing: TCRs in the repertoires were compared against a reference library of SARS-CoV-2-specific TCRs that had been generated with the MIRA antigen-specificity platform. Breadth meant the fraction of unique TCRs that were SARS-CoV-2-associated, whereas depth meant the fraction of total T cells that were SARS-CoV-2-associated. Using the MIRA data, each spike-specific TCR was mapped to the spike region that the TCR reacts to and placed in a CD4 or CD8 class. Log10-transformed breadth and depth values were compared by one-way ANOVA with Sidak's multiple comparisons tests. TCRdb took over this immuneACCESS table, retaining in-frame rearrangements with V and J assigned. Such tables are incomplete; in checked studies, under half of the missing clones stem from an unresolved V gene, and the remainder is unexplained. V and J calls and clone size come straight from that table; D and trimming were deduced from the DNA. The table for this sample lists about 140,000 clones; about 91% of them were counted only once. About 4.8% of the sample is taken by the ten largest.

The TCR comes from an adult in good health. The material sequenced was peripheral blood, taken on day 0 of AZD1222 vaccination. The chain couples TRBV5-1 to TRBJ1-2; TRBD1 aligns with 8 central bases. The DNA reads TGCGCCAGCAGCCCAGGACAGGGTTACGGCTACACCTTC. Its protein reads: CASSPGQGYGYTF.